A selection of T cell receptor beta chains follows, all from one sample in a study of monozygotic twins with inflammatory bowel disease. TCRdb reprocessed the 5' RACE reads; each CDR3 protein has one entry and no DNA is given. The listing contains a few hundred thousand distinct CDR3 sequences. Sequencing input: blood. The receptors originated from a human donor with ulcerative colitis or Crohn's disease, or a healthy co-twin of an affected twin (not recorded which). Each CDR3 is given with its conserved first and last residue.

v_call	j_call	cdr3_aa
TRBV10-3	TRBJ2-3	CAISDDMGGGTDTQYF
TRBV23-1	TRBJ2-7	CASSFPGRVAYEQYF
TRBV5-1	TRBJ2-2	CASSLGGPGTGELFF
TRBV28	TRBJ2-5	CASTLTVGTGETQYF
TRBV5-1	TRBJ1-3	CASSLAGGHSYSGNTIYF
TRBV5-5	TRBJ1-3	CASSLVWQDGNTIYF
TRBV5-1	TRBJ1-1	CASSGTGDTEAFF
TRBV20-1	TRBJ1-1	CSARNWDRGLTGDTEAFF
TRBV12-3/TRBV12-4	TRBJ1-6	CASSLGGGLNSPLHF
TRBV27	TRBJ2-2	CASSVTSGGELFF
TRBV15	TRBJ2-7	CATSRVRGTATYEQYF
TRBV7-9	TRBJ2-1	CASTSLGQGAQSEQFF
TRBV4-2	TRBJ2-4	CASSQGRQAGIQYF
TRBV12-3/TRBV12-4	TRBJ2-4	CASSLPPGLGNIQYF
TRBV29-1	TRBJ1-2	CSVRVGARSDGYTF
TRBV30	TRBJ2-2	CAWKGMGELFF
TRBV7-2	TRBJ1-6	CASRTTGANSPLHF
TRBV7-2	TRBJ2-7	CASSPRDPHYEQYF
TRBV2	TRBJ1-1	CAGTQEMNTEAFF
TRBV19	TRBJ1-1	CASSISGTLNTEAFF
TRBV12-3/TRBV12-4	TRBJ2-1	CASRLAGVVMSEQFF
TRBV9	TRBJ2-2	CASSARLAGGPGELFF
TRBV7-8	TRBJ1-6	CASSLDRLINSPLHF
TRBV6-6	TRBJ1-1	CASSYSSLLRKAFF
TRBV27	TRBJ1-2	CASPARNYGYTF
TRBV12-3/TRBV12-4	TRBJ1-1	CASSLALGGMNTEAFF
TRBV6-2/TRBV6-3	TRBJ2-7	CASSYGTRAYEQYF
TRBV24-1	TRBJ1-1	CATSDFYRGPYPPMNTEAFF
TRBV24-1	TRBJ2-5	CATSDPDSQETQYF
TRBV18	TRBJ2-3	CASSPWQGGDTQYF
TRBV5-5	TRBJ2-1	CASSWGRSFGNEQFF
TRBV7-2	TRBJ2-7	CASSLVGVEQYF
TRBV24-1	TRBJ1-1	CATSASGRGNTEAFF